The 29 T cell receptor beta chains below were found in one sample sequenced in a study of blood T cell repertoires in COVID-19. Sequencing used immunoSEQ multiplex PCR; TCRdb keeps in-frame clones, though not all of them. The sample gives about 170,000 clones, roughly 85% of which show up once; approximately 2% is in the top ten. Sequenced material: peripheral blood. These receptors all stem from a woman older than 75 with acute or convalescent COVID-19.

As regards this clone: The sample contains more than one DNA sequence encoding this CDR3. This chain links TRBV10-3 with TRBJ1-2; D is undetermined. CDR3 size: 14 residues. CDR1 is ENHRY, CDR2 SYGVKD, per germline. Trimming took 0 bases from V and 1 from J, leaving 6 bases between them. CDR3 coding DNA: TGTGCCATCAGTGAGTCGACGGGTAACTATGGCTACACCTTC. Amino acids: CAISESTGNYGYTF.

The gene calls are TRBV6-2 or TRBV6-3 and TRBJ1-3; weak D call: TRBD1 (5 bases). V was shortened by 2 bases and J by 3 bases, with 11 bases between the two germline ends. Germline lookup yields CDR1 MNHEY and CDR2 SVGEGT. The CDR3 sequence is 15 residues long. The CDR3 DNA reads as TGTGCCAGCAGTTACGGCAGGGTTGATGGAAACACCATATATTTT. Translating gives CASSYGRVDGNTIYF.

The CDR3 reads CAWSKTGKNIQYF. Here the CDR3 DNA reads TGTGCCTGGAGTAAGACAGGGAAAAACATTCAGTACTTC. This chain uses TRBV30 with TRBJ2-4, with 7 bases aligning to TRBD1. Germline CDR1 and CDR2: GTSNPN and SVGIG (reference sequence). CDR3 size: 13 residues. J gave up 4 bases and V 2 bases, and 2 bases lay outside the gene matches.

This clone was found a few times. This rearrangement joins TRBV3-1 (or the pseudogene TRBV3-2) to TRBJ1-6, with 9 bases fitting TRBD1. Losses at the gene ends were 7 bases for V and 10 bases for J; bases not matched to a gene: 11. Germline V lookup: CDR1 LGHDT, CDR2 YNNKEL (reference sequence). The CDR3 covers 15 residues. The DNA for the CDR3 is TGTGCCAGCAAGACGGACAGGGGTGTAGGGTCACCCCTCCACTTT. Amino acid sequence: CASKTDRGVGSPLHF.

The chain combines TRBV5-1 with TRBJ2-6, with 11 positions matching TRBD1. CDR1 is SGHRS, CDR2 YFSETQ, per germline. This CDR3 region has 16 residues. Trimming cost V 5 bases and J 0 bases; bases outside gene matches: 1. For the CDR3, the DNA is TGCGCCAGCAGTGGGACAGGGGGCTCTGGGGCCAACGTCCTGACTTTC. Translating it yields CASSGTGGSGANVLTF. The full variable domain, in which reference TRBV5-1 and TRBJ2-6 provide the parts outside the CDR3, is KAGVTQTPRYLIKTRGQQVTLSCSPISGHRSVSWYQQTPGQGLQFLFEYFSETQRNKGNFPGRFSGRQFSNSRSEMNVSTLELGDSALYLCASSGTGGSGANVLTFGAGSRLTVL.

V gene TRBV6-2 or TRBV6-3 combines with J gene TRBJ2-7; D unresolved. Trimming removed 4 bases from V and 5 bases from J, with 6 bases in between. This CDR3 comprises 11 residues. Germline assignment: CDR1 MNHEY and CDR2 SVGEGT. CDR3 loop: CASSLVHEQYF. CDR3 sequence (DNA): TGTGCCAGCAGTTTAGTCCACGAGCAGTACTTC.

This chain uses TRBV7-2 with TRBJ2-5; the match to TRBD2 covers 7 bases. The V gene end was trimmed by 6 bases and the J gene end by 4 bases; junction bases not matched to a gene: 14. CDR3 length: 16 amino acids. CDR1 and CDR2 from the germline V gene are SGHTA and FQGNSA. Here the CDR3 reads CASSPVLAGVAETQYF. CDR3 nucleotide sequence: TGTGCCAGCAGTCCTGTATTGGCGGGAGTGGCAGAGACCCAGTACTTC.

The chain recombines TRBV15 with TRBJ1-5, with D tentatively TRBD1 (6 bases). CDR1 LNHNV and CDR2 YYDKDF come from the germline V gene (reference sequence). The CDR3 is made up of 15 amino acids. Trimming took off 0 bases at V and 7 bases at J, with 13 bases between the two ends. The CDR3 region is CATSRDRGAGQPQHF. For the CDR3, the DNA is TGTGCCACCAGCAGAGATCGGGGGGCAGGACAGCCCCAGCATTTT.

This chain connects TRBV5-4 to TRBJ2-4; D is undetermined. This CDR3 comprises 15 residues. The germline CDR1 and CDR2 sequences are SGHNT and YYREEE (reference sequence). V lost 0 bases and J lost 7, with 14 bases in between. The CDR3: CASSLAGDLGNIQYF. CDR3 nucleotide sequence: TGTGCCAGCAGCTTGGCCGGAGACCTAGGTAACATTCAGTACTTC.

The V and J genes are TRBV28 and TRBJ2-7; 7 bases line up with TRBD1. The V gene's germline CDR1 is MDHEN and CDR2 SYDVKM. V was clipped by 6 bases and J by 2 bases; unmatched bases: 7. This CDR3 has 14 residues. CDR3 sequence (DNA): TGTGCCAGCAGCCGACAGGGCCCTACCTACGAGCAGTACTTC. Translated: CASSRQGPTYEQYF.

The chain couples TRBV18 to TRBJ2-7; a weak D match, TRBD2 (6 bases). This CDR3 contains 15 residues. V was cut by 3 bases and J by 2 bases, with 14 bases left in between. CDR1 and CDR2 (germline): KGHSH, LQKENI. CDR3 sequence reads: CASSPAGLGTYEQYF. In DNA form, the CDR3 reads TGTGCCAGCTCACCGGCGGGGCTTGGAACCTACGAGCAGTACTTC. Variable domain in full (rest from reference TRBV18 and TRBJ2-7): NAGVMQNPRHLVRRRGQEARLRCSPMKGHSHVYWYRQLPEEGLKFMVYLQKENIIDESGMPKERFSAEFPKEGPSILRIQQVVRGDSAAYFCASSPAGLGTYEQYFGPGTRLTVT.

This clone was observed a few times. The CDR3 loop is CASSPVPSYNSPLHF. CDR3 DNA: TGTGCCAGCAGCCCCGTCCCCTCCTATAATTCACCCCTCCACTTT. The chain has TRBV5-5 and TRBJ1-6; D is ambiguous. The V gene lost 4 bases and the J gene lost 0 bases, with 8 bases spanning the gap. The CDR3 length is 15 residues. Germline V gives CDR1 SGHKS, CDR2 YYEKEE (reference sequence).

The V call is TRBV5-8, the J call TRBJ2-1; a possible D gene is TRBD2 (6 bases). The CDR3 runs 14 residues. V was cut by 1 base and J by 9 bases, with 14 bases left in between. Germline V gene data show CDR1 as SGHTS and CDR2 as YDEGEE. The DNA of the CDR3 is TGTGCCAGCAGCTTGTTCGGGAGTCGCGGTGAGCAGTTCTTC. Protein: CASSLFGSRGEQFF.

This chain uses TRBV7-6 with TRBJ2-7; 10 bases align to TRBD1. The J segment lost 3 bases and the V segment lost 0 bases, leaving 5 bases of the junction unmatched. Germline CDR1 SGHVS, CDR2 FNYEAQ. CDR3 length: 16 residues. DNA of the CDR3: TGTGCCAGCAGCTTAGCTGGGACAGGGGCCCTCTACGAGCAGTACTTC. Protein sequence: CASSLAGTGALYEQYF. Combining the CDR3 with reference TRBV7-6 and TRBJ2-7 gives the whole variable domain GAGVSQSPRYKVTKRGQDVALRCDPISGHVSLYWYRQALGQGPEFLTYFNYEAQQDKSGLPNDRFSAERPEGSISTLTIQRTEQRDSAMYRCASSLAGTGALYEQYFGPGTRLTVT.

The chain uses TRBV5-5 and TRBJ2-1; TRBD2 matches at 15 bases. Per the germline V gene, CDR1 is SGHKS and CDR2 is YYEKEE (reference sequence). Losses at the gene ends were 4 bases for V and 10 bases for J; bases not matched to a gene: 12. The CDR3 covers 17 residues. The CDR3 DNA follows: TGTGCCAGCAGCCCCGGTATGGGACTAGCGGGGGGTGGCGAGCAGTTCTTC. It encodes CASSPGMGLAGGGEQFF.

The rearrangement uses TRBV7-2 and TRBJ2-1; D possibly corresponds to TRBD2 (5 bases). Trimming pared 1 base from V and 0 bases from J, leaving 10 bases between. The CDR3 has 16 amino acids. Per the germline V gene, CDR1 is SGHTA and CDR2 is FQGNSA. The CDR3 loop reads CASSLERTSSYNEQFF. The CDR3 DNA reads TGTGCCAGCAGCTTAGAGCGGACGAGCTCCTACAATGAGCAGTTCTTC.

This clone has more than one count but fewer than ten. With a much larger clone just one base away, this may be a read error. The sample holds other DNA sequences that translate to the same CDR3. This chain links TRBV3-1 (or the pseudogene TRBV3-2) with TRBJ2-2; TRBD1 matches 7 bases. This CDR3 has 13 amino acids. The V and J ends lost 6 bases and 6 bases, in that order; junction bases with no gene match: 4. CDR1 and CDR2 from the germline V gene are LGHDT and YNNKEL (reference sequence). The CDR3 DNA is TGTGCCAGCAGTCTTCAGGGGGCCGGGGAGCTGTTTTTT. This gives the protein CASSLQGAGELFF.

Only one count was recorded for this clone. The V call is TRBV19, the J call TRBJ1-1; D not resolved. There are 12 residues in the CDR3. The ends were cut back, 7 bases at V and 5 bases at J, with 11 bases in the middle. Germline V gene lookup returns CDR1 LNHDA and CDR2 SQIVND (reference sequence). CDR3 bases: TGTGCCAGTAACGCGGGTAGAACTGAAGCTTTCTTT. This encodes CASNAGRTEAFF.

Written as DNA, the CDR3 is TGTGCCAGCAGATCCTCAGGGACAGCACCATCGATATATTTT. Translated, it gives CASRSSGTAPSIYF. The gene calls are TRBV27 and TRBJ1-3; 7 bases align to TRBD1. Trimming at V came to 6 bases and at J to 13 bases, leaving 15 bases not matched to a gene. Germline assignment: CDR1 MNHEY and CDR2 SMNVEV (reference sequence). The CDR3 has 14 residues.

The chain couples TRBV7-8 to TRBJ1-5; 10 positions agree with TRBD1. J lost 5 bases, V lost 6 bases, and 1 base had no gene match. The CDR3 spans 13 residues. Germline V gene data show CDR1 as SGHVS and CDR2 as FQNEAQ. Written as DNA, the CDR3 is TGTGCCAGCAGAGGACAGGGGGATCAGCCCCAGCATTTT. It specifies CASRGQGDQPQHF.

CDR3 protein: CASSPLTPGQGDGYTF. The CDR3 nucleotides are TGTGCCAGCAGTCCGCTAACTCCGGGACAGGGGGACGGCTACACCTTC. The V and J genes are TRBV2 and TRBJ1-2, with TRBD1 identical over 11 bases. Germline CDR1 and CDR2: SNHLY and FYNNEI. The length of the CDR3 is 16 residues. V was pared by 5 bases and J by 8 bases, with 13 bases of the junction left unmatched. The entire variable domain, with the rest obtained from reference TRBV2 and TRBJ1-2, is as follows: EPEVTQTPSHQVTQMGQEVILRCVPISNHLYFYWYRQILGQKVEFLVSFYNNEISEKSEIFDDQFSVERPDGSNFTLKIRSTKLEDSAMYFCASSPLTPGQGDGYTFGSGTRLTVV.

V gene TRBV5-1 combines with J gene TRBJ2-1; 8 bases line up with TRBD1. Trimming took 4 bases from V and 4 from J; bases not matched to a gene: 4. Germline CDR1 is SGHRS and CDR2 is YFSETQ. CDR3 length: 14 amino acids. DNA of the CDR3: TGCGCCAGCAGCCAGGGACAGGCGTACAATGAGCAGTTCTTC. This sequence encodes CASSQGQAYNEQFF.

The chain has TRBV5-1 and TRBJ2-5, with TRBD1 matching 9 bases. The CDR3 extends over 16 amino acids. Germline V gene sequence: CDR1 SGHRS, CDR2 YFSETQ. The V segment lost 0 bases and the J segment 2 bases; nucleotides outside the gene matches: 5. In nucleotides, the CDR3 is TGCGCCAGCAGCTTGGGACCGGGACAGGGACAAGAGACCCAGTACTTC. Amino acids: CASSLGPGQGQETQYF.

This clone was counted a single time. This CDR3 is also generated by other DNA sequences in the sample. The V and J genes are TRBV6-2 or TRBV6-3 and TRBJ2-2, with 7 bases identical to TRBD1. In germline, CDR1 is MNHEY, CDR2 SVGEGT. V shed 6 bases, J shed 6 bases, and the junction held 7 bases outside the gene matches. This CDR3 region has 14 residues. The DNA of the CDR3 is TGTGCCAGCAGCAGGGGGTCATCGGCCGGGGAGCTGTTTTTT. Residues: CASSRGSSAGELFF.

The chain uses TRBV29-1 and TRBJ2-3; D uncertain. CDR1 SQVTM and CDR2 ANQGSEA come from the germline V gene. V was pared by 6 bases and J by 0 bases, with 19 bases between. The CDR3 contains 16 residues. CDR3 in DNA: TGCAGCGTCCGATCGGCGGCCTTCGCAAGCACAGATACGCAGTATTTT. This gives the protein CSVRSAAFASTDTQYF.

This chain joins TRBV15 and TRBJ1-1, with D unresolved. The V end lost 0 bases, the J end lost 0 bases, and 5 bases lay between the germline ends. There are 14 residues in the CDR3. Germline V CDR1 and CDR2: LNHNV, YYDKDF (reference sequence). The CDR3 DNA reads TGTGCCACCAGCAGAGATCTTATGAACACTGAAGCTTTCTTT. It specifies CATSRDLMNTEAFF.

This clone was counted a few times. The CDR3 DNA reads as TGTGCCAGCAGCTTAGCGCTCGGTAGCGGCGATACGCAGTATTTT. This encodes CASSLALGSGDTQYF. The chain is built from TRBV7-2 and TRBJ2-3, with D tentatively TRBD2 (6 bases). Germline values: CDR1 SGHTA, CDR2 FQGNSA. The ends were cut back, 0 bases at V and 6 bases at J, with 13 bases in the middle. CDR3 size: 15 residues.

J is TRBJ1-2 and V is TRBV11-2; TRBD1 aligns across 7 bases. Germline lookup yields CDR1 SGHAT and CDR2 FQNNGV. The V segment lost 5 bases and the J segment 8 bases; nucleotides outside the gene matches: 8. The CDR3 covers 13 residues. CDR3 region: CASSPGTVTGYTF. CDR3 in DNA: TGTGCCAGCAGCCCTGGGACAGTCACCGGCTACACCTTC. The entire variable domain, with the rest obtained from reference TRBV11-2 and TRBJ1-2, is as follows: EAGVAQSPRYKIIEKRQSVAFWCNPISGHATLYWYQQILGQGPKLLIQFQNNGVVDDSQLPKDRFSAERLKGVDSTLKIQPAKLEDSAVYLCASSPGTVTGYTFGSGTRLTVV.

This chain links TRBV29-1 with TRBJ2-7; unclear D gene. This CDR3 spans 14 amino acids. CDR1 is SQVTM and CDR2 is ANQGSEA in the germline V gene. The V and J ends lost 4 bases and 0 bases respectively, with 13 bases between them. In nucleotides, the CDR3 is TGCAGCGTTGCTACCGCTGCTAACTCCTACGAGCAGTACTTC. Its translation is CSVATAANSYEQYF.